The present TCR beta chain was sequenced within a study of blood T cell repertoires in COVID-19. Study background: T cells, B-cell-depleted T cells, or PBMCs supplied cDNA or gDNA.

Germline CDR1 reads SGHRS; CDR2 reads YFSETQ. The CDR3 spans 14 residues. The ends lost 1 base at V and 8 bases at J; junction bases unmatched: 5. TCRdb keeps only in-frame clones here, not all; method: immunoSEQ multiplex PCR. The repertoire has 300,000 to 350,000 clones, about 86% of them found once; the top ten carry around 3%. Source material: peripheral blood. The receptor comes from a man aged 25-45 years with active or convalescent COVID-19. V is TRBV5-1 and J is TRBJ1-4, with TRBD1 matching over 7 bases. The CDR3: CASSLPGGEEKLFF. CDR3 in DNA: TGCGCCAGCAGCTTGCCAGGGGGAGAAGAAAAACTGTTTTTT.